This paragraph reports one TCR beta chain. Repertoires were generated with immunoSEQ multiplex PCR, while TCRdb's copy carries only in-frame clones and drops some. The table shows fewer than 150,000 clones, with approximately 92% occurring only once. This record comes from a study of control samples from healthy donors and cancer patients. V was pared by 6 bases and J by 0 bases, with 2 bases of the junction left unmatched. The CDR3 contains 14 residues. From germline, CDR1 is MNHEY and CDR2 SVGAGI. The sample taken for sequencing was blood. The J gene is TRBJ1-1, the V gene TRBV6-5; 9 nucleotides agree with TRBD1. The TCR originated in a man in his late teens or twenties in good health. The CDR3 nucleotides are TGTGCCAGCAGGGGACAGGGATTGAACACTGAAGCTTTCTTT. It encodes CASRGQGLNTEAFF.